Sequencing of this TCR beta chain was carried out in a study of shared clonotypes between healthy human individuals. Of note for this clone: Its antigen is currently unknown.

Data came from immunoSEQ multiplex PCR; TCRdb stores just in-frame clones and leaves some out. The sample contains some 2.1 million clones, roughly 94% of which appear only once. The CDR3 is made up of 13 amino acids. Germline loops: CDR1 ENHRY, CDR2 SYGVKD. Study-level findings and limits: Unshared clonotypes carried lower generation probabilities than those common to all four donors. For naive CD4 cells, 4.5% to 6.5% of clonotypes were shared across a handful of donors.

Only Caucasian adults living in Nashville, Tennessee made up the donor group. Division of CD4+ cells produced a CD45RA+ naive subset and a CD45RA-negative memory subset. Sample: naive CD4+ T cells sorted from blood. Subset defined: CD45RA+ positively selected. The chain joins TRBV10-3 to TRBJ1-1, with 9 bases lining up with TRBD1. The sequence was obtained from a man in his late teens or twenties in good health. The CDR3: CAGTGTLNTEAFF. As DNA, the CDR3 is TGTGCGGGGACAGGGACCCTGAACACTGAAGCTTTCTTT.